These 32 T cell receptor beta chains were all obtained from the same sample, sequenced in a study of shared clonotypes between healthy human individuals. CD8 cells classed as naive were CD45RO-negative and positively selected for CCR7, excluding terminally differentiated effector memory CD45RA+ cells. The protocol was immunoSEQ multiplex PCR, while the TCRdb copy is restricted to in-frame clones and leaves out a portion. This sample carries a few million clones, around 93% of them seen once, and the ten largest clones take around 1.8%. Sequencing was done on a sample of naive CD8+ T cells from PBMCs. These receptors were collected from a man aged 18 to 30 in good health. Some clones in this sample may be carry-over from other donors' samples.

This clone was seen more than once but under ten times. V is TRBV29-1 and J is TRBJ1-1, with TRBD1 as a possible D gene (6 bases). This CDR3 spans 13 amino acids. Germline V gene lookup returns CDR1 SQVTM and CDR2 ANQGSEA. The V gene lost 3 bases and the J gene lost 2 bases, with 10 bases spanning the gap. The CDR3 DNA follows: TGCAGCGTTGACGGACAGCTAAACACTGAAGCTTTCTTT. Residues: CSVDGQLNTEAFF.

The J gene is TRBJ2-1, the V gene TRBV7-9, with 10 bases matching TRBD2. The CDR3 sequence is 18 residues long. Germline V lookup: CDR1 SEHNR, CDR2 FQNEAQ (reference sequence). The V gene end was trimmed by 8 bases and the J gene end by 0 bases; junction bases not matched to a gene: 13. In nucleotides, the CDR3 is TGTGCCAGCGCAACGCCGGGGAAGCGGGAGGGCTCCTACAATGAGCAGTTCTTC. It translates to CASATPGKREGSYNEQFF. Complete variable domain (other parts from reference TRBV7-9 and TRBJ2-1): DTGVSQNPRHKITKRGQNVTFRCDPISEHNRLYWYRQTLGQGPEFLTYFQNEAQLEKSRLLSDRFSAERPKGSFSTLEIQRTEQGDSAMYLCASATPGKREGSYNEQFFGPGTRLTVL.

This sequence joins TRBV2 and TRBJ2-3, with 14 nucleotides matching TRBD2. Trimming cost V 7 bases and J 1 base; bases outside gene matches: 4. This CDR3 contains 16 residues. The germline gives CDR1 SNHLY, CDR2 FYNNEI. The CDR3 here is CASMGTSGRGTDTQYF. In DNA, the CDR3 is TGTGCCAGCATGGGGACTAGCGGGAGAGGCACAGATACGCAGTATTTT.

The chain has TRBV27 and TRBJ2-7; D unresolved. Trimming shortened V by 4 bases and J by 0 bases, and 10 bases separated the two germline ends. From germline, CDR1 is MNHEY and CDR2 SMNVEV (reference sequence). The CDR3 has 14 amino acids. In DNA form, the CDR3 reads TGTGCCAGCAGTTATACAGCGAGCTCCTACGAGCAGTACTTC. Its translation is CASSYTASSYEQYF.

This clone was counted a few times. Other DNA sequences in this specimen translate into the identical CDR3. V usage is TRBV7-9 and J usage is TRBJ1-1; 7 bases match TRBD1. V trimming: 5 bases; J trimming: 3 bases; junction bases outside the gene matches: 3. CDR1 is SEHNR and CDR2 is FQNEAQ in the germline V gene (reference sequence). The CDR3 contains 13 residues. CDR3 in amino acids: CASSLTGDTEAFF. As DNA, the CDR3 is TGTGCCAGCAGCCTAACAGGGGACACTGAAGCTTTCTTT.

The V call is TRBV9, the J call TRBJ2-5; the D gene could be TRBD1 or TRBD2 (6 bases each). The CDR3 extends over 15 amino acids. V was shortened by 0 bases and J by 5 bases, with 14 bases between the two germline ends. Germline values: CDR1 SGDLS, CDR2 YYNGEE. The CDR3 sequence is CASSVAGGWGETQYF. In DNA, the CDR3 is TGTGCCAGCAGCGTAGCCGGGGGCTGGGGTGAGACCCAGTACTTC.

The V gene is TRBV7-9, the J gene TRBJ2-7; D not resolved. Germline V gives CDR1 SEHNR, CDR2 FQNEAQ (reference sequence). This CDR3 has 13 amino acids. Trimming removed 1 base from V and 7 bases from J, with 11 bases in between. The CDR3 DNA reads TGTGCCAGCAGCTTAGTCCTCTCTGGGGAGCAGTACTTC. Amino acid sequence: CASSLVLSGEQYF.

Worth noting for this clone: This CDR3 is also generated by other DNA sequences in the sample. J is TRBJ2-7 and V is TRBV6-5; TRBD2 matches at 7 bases. The J segment lost 2 bases and the V segment lost 6 bases, leaving 4 bases of the junction unmatched. The CDR3 has 13 residues. Germline CDR1 is MNHEY and CDR2 is SVGAGI. The CDR3 spells CASSLAETYEQYF. The CDR3 region has the DNA TGTGCCAGCAGCCTAGCGGAGACCTACGAGCAGTACTTC.

This clone showed up just once. The rearrangement links TRBV6-5 to TRBJ2-7; the D is unclear. The CDR3 spans 15 residues. The germline V and J ends were trimmed by 4 bases and 2 bases, with 15 bases remaining between them. Germline V CDR1 and CDR2: MNHEY, SVGAGI. In DNA form, the CDR3 reads TGTGCCAGCAGTTCCCGGACGGTTTGGCCCTACGAGCAGTACTTC. It specifies CASSSRTVWPYEQYF.

J is TRBJ2-7 and V is TRBV6-6; no firm D call. This CDR3 region has 13 residues. V lost 2 bases and J lost 3, with 8 bases in between. Germline CDR1 MNHNY, CDR2 SVGAGI (reference sequence). CDR3 loop: CASSYERLYEQYF. CDR3 sequence (DNA): TGTGCCAGCAGTTACGAGCGACTCTACGAGCAGTACTTC.

In regard to this clone: Other nucleotide sequences from this sample produce the same CDR3. The chain couples TRBV5-5 to TRBJ2-7; no clear D. Germline CDR1 and CDR2: SGHKS and YYEKEE (reference sequence). The V gene lost 0 bases and the J gene lost 0 bases, with 7 bases spanning the gap. CDR3 size: 14 residues. The CDR3 here is CASSLDRSSYEQYF. The CDR3 DNA is TGTGCCAGCAGCTTGGATAGGAGCTCCTACGAGCAGTACTTC.

The V call is TRBV14, the J call TRBJ2-5; D might be TRBD2 (6 bases). Germline V CDR1 and CDR2: SGHDN, FVKESK. V lost 6 bases, J lost 4 bases, and 15 bases lay in between. The CDR3 spans 14 residues. CDR3 in DNA: TGTGCCAGCAGTTTACGGGGGATGCCAGAGACCCAGTACTTC. Its protein is CASSLRGMPETQYF.

The chain recombines TRBV13 with TRBJ2-3; D uncertain. Germline V gene data show CDR1 as PRHDT and CDR2 as FYEKMQ (reference sequence). With 4 bases removed from V and 6 bases from J, the gap between germline ends came to 8 bases. CDR3 length: 12 residues. CDR3 in amino acids: CASSSLVDTQYF. In nucleotides, the CDR3 is TGTGCCAGCAGCTCATTGGTGGATACGCAGTATTTT.

CDR3 loop: CASAPARVAGDQETQYF. CDR3 coding DNA: TGTGCCAGCGCCCCGGCGAGGGTAGCGGGTGATCAAGAGACCCAGTACTTC. This rearrangement joins TRBV27 to TRBJ2-5; 7 bases line up with TRBD2. Germline V gives CDR1 MNHEY, CDR2 SMNVEV (reference sequence). V trimming: 8 bases; J trimming: 2 bases; junction bases outside the gene matches: 17. The CDR3 has 17 amino acids.

The CDR3 DNA reads TGTGCCAGCAGCTTGGCGCGGCAGGTCTACGAGCAGTACTTC. Protein: CASSLARQVYEQYF. The chain links TRBV5-6 to TRBJ2-7, with D hard to call. The CDR3 consists of 14 residues. CDR1 and CDR2 (germline): SGHDT, YYEEEE. V lost 0 bases and J 3 bases, leaving 10 bases between the germline ends.

Only one count was recorded for this clone. The chain uses TRBV30 and TRBJ2-1; D not certain. CDR3 length: 13 residues. The V end lost 0 bases, the J end lost 4 bases, and 7 bases lay between the germline ends. CDR1 and CDR2 (germline): GTSNPN, SVGIG (reference sequence). The CDR3, as DNA: TGTGCCTGGAGTGTGTCCGGGTACAATGAGCAGTTCTTC. It yields the protein CAWSVSGYNEQFF.

The CDR3 here is CASSRDMSYEQYF. The CDR3 nucleotides are TGTGCCAGCAGCCGGGACATGTCCTACGAGCAGTACTTC. This rearrangement joins TRBV14 to TRBJ2-7; the D gene is possibly TRBD1 (6 bases). Germline V gene data show CDR1 as SGHDN and CDR2 as FVKESK. The CDR3 is made up of 13 amino acids. V was clipped by 4 bases and J by 1 base, with 8 bases between them.

In its sample, this clone was seen once. This chain links TRBV10-2 with TRBJ1-5; 7 bases are a match to TRBD1. The ends lost 8 bases at V and 2 bases at J; junction bases unmatched: 6. Germline CDR1 WSHSY, CDR2 SAAADI. The CDR3 contains 14 residues. The CDR3: CASWPGTGNQPQHF. The CDR3 coding sequence is TGCGCCAGCTGGCCCGGGACAGGCAATCAGCCCCAGCATTTT.

The CDR3 protein is CAWSDLPTGTGTEQYF. CDR3 DNA: TGTGCCTGGAGTGACCTCCCGACCGGGACGGGCACCGAGCAGTACTTC. The chain is built from TRBV30 and TRBJ2-7; tentatively, D is TRBD1 or TRBD2 (5 bases each). The ends were cut back, 1 base at V and 6 bases at J, with 22 bases in the middle. The CDR3 has 16 amino acids. The germline V gene has CDR1 GTSNPN and CDR2 SVGIG (reference sequence).

Turning to this clone: Other DNA sequences from this sample encode an identical CDR3 as well. The V gene is TRBV9, the J gene TRBJ1-1; possible D gene TRBD1, 5 bases. The CDR3 totals 14 residues. Germline V lookup: CDR1 SGDLS, CDR2 YYNGEE. The V end was cut by 0 bases, the J end by 0 bases, with 6 bases between. The CDR3 loop is CASSVEGVNTEAFF. CDR3 coding DNA: TGTGCCAGCAGCGTAGAAGGGGTGAACACTGAAGCTTTCTTT.

This clone came up a few times. This chain joins TRBV30 and TRBJ1-5; 8 nucleotides agree with TRBD1. This CDR3 comprises 13 residues. Germline trimming cut 2 bases from V and 5 bases from J; bases unmatched to any gene: 2. Germline V gene lookup returns CDR1 GTSNPN and CDR2 SVGIG (reference sequence). The CDR3: CAWSTGGYQPQHF. CDR3 DNA: TGTGCCTGGAGTACAGGGGGTTATCAGCCCCAGCATTTT.

This clone was detected only a few times. The rearrangement uses TRBV29-1 and TRBJ1-1; D possibly corresponds to TRBD1 (5 bases). Germline CDR1 reads SQVTM; CDR2 reads ANQGSEA. V gave up 3 bases and J gave up 3 bases, with 14 bases separating them. This CDR3 comprises 14 residues. CDR3 amino acids: CSVEGVGWDTEAFF. The CDR3 DNA reads TGCAGCGTTGAGGGGGTCGGTTGGGACACTGAAGCTTTCTTT.

In this sample, this clone turned up once. This chain uses TRBV15 with TRBJ1-1; the D gene is possibly TRBD1 (5 bases). V lost 0 bases and J lost 1, with 9 bases in between. The CDR3 consists of 15 residues. The germline gives CDR1 LNHNV, CDR2 YYDKDF (reference sequence). The DNA of the CDR3 is TGTGCCACCAGCAGAGAACGGGGACCGAACACTGAAGCTTTCTTT. Protein sequence: CATSRERGPNTEAFF.

This chain links TRBV2 with TRBJ2-3; 10 nucleotides match TRBD2. This CDR3 is 21 amino acids long. Germline V gene lookup returns CDR1 SNHLY and CDR2 FYNNEI. The V gene end was trimmed by 5 bases and the J gene end by 3 bases; junction bases not matched to a gene: 23. The CDR3 loop reads CASSWAAGMGLAGDITDTQYF. In nucleotides, the CDR3 is TGTGCCAGCAGTTGGGCGGCTGGTATGGGTCTAGCGGGAGATATAACAGATACGCAGTATTTT.

The J gene is TRBJ2-3, the V gene TRBV5-6; D gene unclear. Germline V gene lookup returns CDR1 SGHDT and CDR2 YYEEEE. This CDR3 is built from 14 residues. V was cut by 4 bases and J by 7 bases, with 16 bases left in between. CDR3 DNA: TGTGCCAGCAGCCTCCGGTCTCGATGGAATACGCAGTATTTT. Encoded protein: CASSLRSRWNTQYF.

V gene TRBV9 combines with J gene TRBJ2-7; D perhaps matches TRBD2 (5 bases). Germline assignment: CDR1 SGDLS and CDR2 YYNGEE. This CDR3 has 11 residues. The V gene lost 7 bases and the J gene lost 5 bases, with 10 bases spanning the gap. The CDR3 DNA is TGTGCCAGCGCGAGTAGCGACGAGCAGTACTTC. Translated: CASASSDEQYF.

Regarding this clone: Other DNA sequences in this sample translate to the same CDR3. This chain connects TRBV9 to TRBJ2-7; the D is unclear. The V gene lost 2 bases and the J gene lost 2 bases, with 8 bases spanning the gap. This CDR3 is 13 amino acids long. CDR1 and CDR2 from the germline V gene are SGDLS and YYNGEE. The CDR3 DNA reads TGTGCCAGCAGCGTGGGCTCGACCTACGAGCAGTACTTC. It yields the protein CASSVGSTYEQYF.

This clone appeared once. V usage is TRBV7-6 and J usage is TRBJ2-5; D is uncertain. V was trimmed by 0 bases and J by 2 bases, leaving 1 base between them. Germline lookup yields CDR1 SGHVS and CDR2 FNYEAQ. The CDR3 sequence is 12 residues long. CDR3 loop: CASSLAQETQYF. CDR3 DNA sequence: TGTGCCAGCAGCTTAGCGCAAGAGACCCAGTACTTC.

This clone was found once. The chain couples TRBV5-4 to TRBJ2-5; 7 bases agree with TRBD1. The V and J ends lost 4 bases and 5 bases, in that order; junction bases with no gene match: 8. The CDR3 runs 14 residues. The germline V gene encodes CDR1 SGHNT and CDR2 YYREEE (reference sequence). DNA for the CDR3: TGTGCCAGCAGCCTCCGGGACAGTGGGGAGACCCAGTACTTC. This encodes CASSLRDSGETQYF.

The chain combines TRBV9 with TRBJ1-1; D remains unclear. The V and J ends lost 0 bases and 6 bases respectively, with 6 bases between them. The CDR3 is 12 residues long. From germline, CDR1 is SGDLS and CDR2 YYNGEE. The CDR3 DNA sequence: TGTGCCAGCAGCGTAGCAGAGGCTGAAGCTTTCTTT. Translating gives CASSVAEAEAFF.

This chain uses TRBV28 with TRBJ2-2; 7 positions agree with TRBD2. CDR1 and CDR2 (germline): MDHEN, SYDVKM. The CDR3 totals 16 residues. With V trimmed by 3 bases and J by 7 bases, 11 bases remained unmatched. CDR3 coding DNA: TGTGCCAGCAGTTTTGCGACCGTGACTAGCATCGGGGAGCTGTTTTTT. It translates to CASSFATVTSIGELFF.

V is TRBV5-5 and J is TRBJ1-1, with TRBD1 as a possible D gene (5 bases). The CDR3 is made up of 13 amino acids. Germline CDR1 is SGHKS and CDR2 is YYEKEE (reference sequence). Trimming took off 0 bases at V and 8 bases at J, with 11 bases between the two ends. For the CDR3, the DNA is TGTGCCAGCAGCTTGGGGGGCCGCCTCGAAGCTTTCTTT. It codes for CASSLGGRLEAFF. Full variable domain (outside the CDR3, taken from reference TRBV5-5 and TRBJ1-1): DAGVTQSPTHLIKTRGQQVTLRCSPISGHKSVSWYQQVLGQGPQFIFQYYEKEERGRGNFPDRFSARQFPNYSSELNVNALLLGDSALYLCASSLGGRLEAFFGQGTRLTVV.